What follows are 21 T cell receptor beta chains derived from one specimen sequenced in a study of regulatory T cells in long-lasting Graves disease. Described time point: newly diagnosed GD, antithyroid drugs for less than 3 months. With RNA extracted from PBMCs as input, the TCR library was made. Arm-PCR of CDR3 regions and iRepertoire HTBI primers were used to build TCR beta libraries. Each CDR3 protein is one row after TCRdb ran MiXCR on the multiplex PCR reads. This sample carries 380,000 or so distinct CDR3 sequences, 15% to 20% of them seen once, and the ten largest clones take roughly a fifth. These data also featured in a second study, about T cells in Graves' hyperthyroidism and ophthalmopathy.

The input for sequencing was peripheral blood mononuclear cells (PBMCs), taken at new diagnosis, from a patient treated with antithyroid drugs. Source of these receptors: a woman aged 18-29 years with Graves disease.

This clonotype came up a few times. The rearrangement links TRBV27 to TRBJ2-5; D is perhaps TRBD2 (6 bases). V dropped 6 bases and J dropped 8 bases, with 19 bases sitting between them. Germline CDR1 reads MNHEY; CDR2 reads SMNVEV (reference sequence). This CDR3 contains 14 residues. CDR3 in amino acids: CASRASALMQTQYF. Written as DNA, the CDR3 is TGTGCCAGCAGGGCTAGCGCCCTCATGCAAACCCAGTACTTC.

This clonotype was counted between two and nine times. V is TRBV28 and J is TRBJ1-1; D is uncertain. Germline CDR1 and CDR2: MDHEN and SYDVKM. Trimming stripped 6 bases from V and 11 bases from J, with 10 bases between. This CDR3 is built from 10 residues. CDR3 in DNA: TGTGCCAGCAGCCGTGGGGTGGCTTTCTTT. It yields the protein CASSRGVAFF. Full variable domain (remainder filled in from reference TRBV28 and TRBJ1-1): DVKVTQSSRYLVKRTGEKVFLECVQDMDHENMFWYRQDPGLGLRLIYFSYDVKMKEKGDIPEGYSVSREKKERFSLILESASTNQTSMYLCASSRGVAFFGQGTRLTVV.

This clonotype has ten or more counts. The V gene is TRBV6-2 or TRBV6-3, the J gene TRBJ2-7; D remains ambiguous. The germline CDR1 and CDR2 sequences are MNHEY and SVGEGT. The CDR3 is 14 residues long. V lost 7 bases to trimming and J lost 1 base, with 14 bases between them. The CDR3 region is CASISGRGSYEQYF. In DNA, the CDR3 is TGTGCCAGCATATCGGGTAGAGGTTCCTACGAGCAGTACTTC.

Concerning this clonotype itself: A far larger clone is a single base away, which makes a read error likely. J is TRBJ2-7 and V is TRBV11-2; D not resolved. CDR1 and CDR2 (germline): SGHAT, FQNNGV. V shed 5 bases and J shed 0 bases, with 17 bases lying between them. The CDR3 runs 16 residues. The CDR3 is CASSLNKSMGSYEQYF. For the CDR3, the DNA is TGTGCCAGCAGCCTCAACAAGAGCATGGGCTCCTACGAGCAGTACTTC. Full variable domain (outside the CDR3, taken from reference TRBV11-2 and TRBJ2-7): EAGVAQSPRYKIIEKRQSVAFWCNPISGHATLYWYQQILGQGPKLLIQFQNNGVVDDSQLPKDRFSAERLKGVDSTLKIQPAKLEDSAVYLCASSLNKSMGSYEQYFGPGTRLTVT.

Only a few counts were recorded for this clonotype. The CDR3 nucleotides are TGCGCCAGCAGCTTACACGGGCGGAACACTGAAGCTTTCTTT. Amino acids: CASSLHGRNTEAFF. The chain carries TRBV5-1 and TRBJ1-1; D remains ambiguous. The CDR3 totals 14 residues. The V gene's germline CDR1 is SGHRS and CDR2 YFSETQ. V gave up 2 bases and J gave up 1 base, with 9 bases separating them.

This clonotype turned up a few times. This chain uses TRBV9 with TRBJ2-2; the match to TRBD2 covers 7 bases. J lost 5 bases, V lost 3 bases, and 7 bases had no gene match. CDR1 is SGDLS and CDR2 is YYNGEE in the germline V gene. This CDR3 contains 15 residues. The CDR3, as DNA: TGTGCCAGCAGCGATCGGCCGGGACTAACCGGGGAGCTGTTTTTT. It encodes CASSDRPGLTGELFF. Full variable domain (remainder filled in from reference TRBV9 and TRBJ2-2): DSGVTQTPKHLITATGQRVTLRCSPRSGDLSVYWYQQSLDQGLQFLIQYYNGEERAKGNILERFSAQQFPDLHSELNLSSLELGDSALYFCASSDRPGLTGELFFGEGSRLTVL.

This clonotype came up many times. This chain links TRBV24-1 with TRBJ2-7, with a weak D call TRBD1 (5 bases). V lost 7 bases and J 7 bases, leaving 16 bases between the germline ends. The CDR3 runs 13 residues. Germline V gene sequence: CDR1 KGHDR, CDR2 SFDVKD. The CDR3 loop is CATRAAGLGEQYF. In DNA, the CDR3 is TGTGCCACCAGGGCGGCAGGGTTAGGGGAGCAGTACTTC.

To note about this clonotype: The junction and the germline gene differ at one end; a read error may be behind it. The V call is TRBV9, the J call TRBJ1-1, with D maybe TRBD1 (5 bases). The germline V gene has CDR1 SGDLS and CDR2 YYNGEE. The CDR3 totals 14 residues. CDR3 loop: CASSPRDGPREAVF. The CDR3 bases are TGTGCCAGCAGCCCCCGGGACGGCCCGCGGGAGGCTGTCTTT.

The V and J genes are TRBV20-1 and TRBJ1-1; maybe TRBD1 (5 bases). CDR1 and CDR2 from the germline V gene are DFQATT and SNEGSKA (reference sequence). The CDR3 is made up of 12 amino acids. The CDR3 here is CRPVRGDTEAFF. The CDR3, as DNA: TGCAGGCCCGTGCGGGGGGACACTGAAGCTTTCTTT.

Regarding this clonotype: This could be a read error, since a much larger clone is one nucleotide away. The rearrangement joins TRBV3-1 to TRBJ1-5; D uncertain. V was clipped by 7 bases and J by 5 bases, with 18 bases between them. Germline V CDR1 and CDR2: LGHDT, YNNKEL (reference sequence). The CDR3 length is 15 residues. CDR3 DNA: TGTGCCAGCACTCGTGAAGCGGCAGGATATCAGCCCCAGCATTTT. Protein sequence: CASTREAAGYQPQHF.

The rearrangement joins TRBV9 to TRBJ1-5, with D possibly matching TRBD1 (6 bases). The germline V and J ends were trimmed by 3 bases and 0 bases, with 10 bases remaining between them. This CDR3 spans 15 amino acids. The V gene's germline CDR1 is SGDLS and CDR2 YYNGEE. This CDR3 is CASSATGYSNQPQHF. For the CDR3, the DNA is TGTGCCAGCAGCGCGACAGGTTATAGCAATCAGCCCCAGCATTTT.

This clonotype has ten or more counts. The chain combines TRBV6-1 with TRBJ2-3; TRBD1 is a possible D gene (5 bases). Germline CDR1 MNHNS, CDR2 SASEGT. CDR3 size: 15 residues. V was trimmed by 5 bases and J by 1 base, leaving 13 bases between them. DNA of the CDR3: TGTGCCAGCAGTACCCGACAGACAGGCACAGATACGCAGTATTTT. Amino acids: CASSTRQTGTDTQYF.

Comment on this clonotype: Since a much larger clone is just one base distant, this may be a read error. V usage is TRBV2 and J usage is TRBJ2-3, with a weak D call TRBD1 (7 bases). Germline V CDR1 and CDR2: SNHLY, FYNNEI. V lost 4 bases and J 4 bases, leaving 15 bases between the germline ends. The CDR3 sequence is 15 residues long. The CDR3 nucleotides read TGTGCCAGCAGTGTGGTGGCAGGGGGGCCAGATACGCAGTATTTT. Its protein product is CASSVVAGGPDTQYF.

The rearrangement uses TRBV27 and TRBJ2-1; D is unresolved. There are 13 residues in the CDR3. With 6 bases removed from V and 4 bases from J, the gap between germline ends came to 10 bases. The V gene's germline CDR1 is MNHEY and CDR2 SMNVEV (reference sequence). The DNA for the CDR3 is TGTGCCAGCAGCCACCGTCCATACAATGAGCAGTTCTTC. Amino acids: CASSHRPYNEQFF.

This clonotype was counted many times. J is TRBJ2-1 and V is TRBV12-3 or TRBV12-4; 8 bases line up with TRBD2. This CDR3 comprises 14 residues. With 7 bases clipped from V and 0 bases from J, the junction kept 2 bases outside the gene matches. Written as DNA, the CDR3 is TGTGCCAGCACCCTAGCGGGCTCCTACAATGAGCAGTTCTTC. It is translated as CASTLAGSYNEQFF.

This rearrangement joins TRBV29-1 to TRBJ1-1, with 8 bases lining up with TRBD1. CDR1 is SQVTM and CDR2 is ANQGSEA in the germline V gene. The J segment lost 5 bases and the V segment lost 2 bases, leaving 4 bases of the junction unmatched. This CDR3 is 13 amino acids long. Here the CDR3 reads CSVETGGRTEAFF. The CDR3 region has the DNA TGCAGCGTTGAAACAGGGGGGAGGACTGAAGCTTTCTTT.

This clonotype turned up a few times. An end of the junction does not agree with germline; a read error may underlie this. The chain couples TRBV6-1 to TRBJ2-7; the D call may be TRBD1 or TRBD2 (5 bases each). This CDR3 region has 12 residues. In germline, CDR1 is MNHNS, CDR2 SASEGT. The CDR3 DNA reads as TGTGCCAGCAGACGGGACGGGGCCCCCTGGAACTTC. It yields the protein CASRRDGAPWNF.

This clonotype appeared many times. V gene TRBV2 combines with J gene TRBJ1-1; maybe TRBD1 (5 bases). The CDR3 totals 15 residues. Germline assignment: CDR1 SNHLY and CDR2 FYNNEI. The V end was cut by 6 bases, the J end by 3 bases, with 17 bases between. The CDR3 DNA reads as TGTGCCAGCAGAGCCGACGGGGGGTCCGACACTGAAGCTTTCTTT. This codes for CASRADGGSDTEAFF.

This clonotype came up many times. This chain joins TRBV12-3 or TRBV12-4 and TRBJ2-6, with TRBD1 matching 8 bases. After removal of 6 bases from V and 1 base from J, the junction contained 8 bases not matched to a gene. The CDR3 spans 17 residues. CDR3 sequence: CASRPTGDTSGANVLTF. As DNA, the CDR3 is TGTGCCAGCAGACCGACAGGGGACACTTCTGGGGCCAACGTCCTGACTTTC.

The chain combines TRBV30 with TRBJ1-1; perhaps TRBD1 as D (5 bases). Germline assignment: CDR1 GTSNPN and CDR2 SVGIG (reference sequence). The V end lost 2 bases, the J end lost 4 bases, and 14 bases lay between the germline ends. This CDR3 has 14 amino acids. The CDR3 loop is CAWSRLWGGTEAFF. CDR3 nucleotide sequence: TGTGCCTGGAGTCGTTTGTGGGGGGGCACTGAAGCTTTCTTT. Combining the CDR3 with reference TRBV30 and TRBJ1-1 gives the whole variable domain SQTIHQWPATLVQPVGSPLSLECTVEGTSNPNLYWYRQAAGRGLQLLFYSVGIGQISSEVPQNLSASRPQDRQFILSSKKLLLSDSGFYLCAWSRLWGGTEAFFGQGTRLTVV.

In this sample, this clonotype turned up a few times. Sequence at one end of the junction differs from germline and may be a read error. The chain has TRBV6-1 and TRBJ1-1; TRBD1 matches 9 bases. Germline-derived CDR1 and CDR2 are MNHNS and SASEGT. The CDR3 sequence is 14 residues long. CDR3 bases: TGTGCCAGCAGACTTGGGACAGGGAACGCTGAAGCTTTCTTT. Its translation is CASRLGTGNAEAFF.